The next 19 T cell receptor beta chains were all read from a single sample in a study of shared clonotypes between healthy human individuals. Clones were read by immunoSEQ multiplex PCR, and TCRdb kept only the in-frame ones, dropping some. The data contain about 1 million clones, approximately 72% of them singletons. Sequencing input: memory CD4+ T cells sorted from blood. Subset described: CD45RA-negative fraction. These receptors came from a man aged 18 to 35 in good health.

The genes are TRBV19 and TRBJ2-5; D is ambiguous. Germline loops: CDR1 LNHDA, CDR2 SQIVND (reference sequence). The CDR3 is made up of 13 amino acids. V shed 6 bases and J shed 5 bases, with 13 bases lying between them. The CDR3 sequence: CASRKDTRETQYF. DNA of the CDR3: TGTGCCAGTAGGAAAGATACCAGGGAGACCCAGTACTTC.

The V and J genes are TRBV7-9 and TRBJ1-3; 8 nucleotides align to TRBD1. After removal of 4 bases from V and 0 bases from J, the junction contained 11 bases not matched to a gene. Germline CDR1 SEHNR, CDR2 FQNEAQ (reference sequence). The CDR3 runs 18 residues. The CDR3 nucleotides are TGTGCCAGCAGCTCAGCCGGGACAGGTTTTATCTCTGGAAACACCATATATTTT. This encodes CASSSAGTGFISGNTIYF. Variable domain in full (rest from reference TRBV7-9 and TRBJ1-3): DTGVSQNPRHKITKRGQNVTFRCDPISEHNRLYWYRQTLGQGPEFLTYFQNEAQLEKSRLLSDRFSAERPKGSFSTLEIQRTEQGDSAMYLCASSSAGTGFISGNTIYFGEGSWLTVV.

CDR3 DNA: TGTGCCAGCAATATAGGGAATTTTGGCTACACCTTC. Translation gives CASNIGNFGYTF. This sequence joins TRBV28 and TRBJ1-2, with D unresolved. CDR3 length equals 12 residues. V lost 7 bases and J 7 bases, leaving 13 bases between the germline ends. Germline assignment: CDR1 MDHEN and CDR2 SYDVKM.

This clone was observed a single time. The rearrangement links TRBV27 to TRBJ2-1; TRBD2 aligns across 10 bases. The junction had 12 bases not matched to a gene; V was cut back by 5 bases and J by 8 bases. Germline V CDR1 and CDR2: MNHEY, SMNVEV (reference sequence). There are 16 residues in the CDR3. In DNA, the CDR3 is TGTGCCAGCAGTCCCCACGGGTCTAGCGGGAGATATGAGCAGTTCTTC. Its translation is CASSPHGSSGRYEQFF.

A note on this clone: One junction end disagrees with the germline gene, perhaps due to a read error. The chain uses TRBV6-1 and TRBJ1-3; 8 nucleotides match TRBD1. Germline V gene data show CDR1 as MNHNS and CDR2 as SASEGT. The length of the CDR3 is 14 residues. The CDR3 DNA follows: TGTGCCAGCACCGCGCAGGGGGCTGGGAACACCATATATTTT. It yields the protein CASTAQGAGNTIYF.

This clone was detected only a few times. The V call is TRBV4-1, the J call TRBJ1-3; perhaps TRBD1 as D (5 bases). CDR1 and CDR2 from the germline V gene are MGHRA and YSYEKL. This CDR3 contains 17 residues. Trimming shortened V by 4 bases and J by 3 bases, and 19 bases separated the two germline ends. CDR3 nucleotides: TGCGCCAGCAGCCTCTCCCCTGGGGGTCGGGGTGGAAACACCATATATTTT. Translation gives CASSLSPGGRGGNTIYF.

The chain couples TRBV19 to TRBJ2-3, with TRBD1 matching over 8 bases. Per germline, CDR1 LNHDA and CDR2 SQIVND (reference sequence). This CDR3 is 13 amino acids long. V trimming: 10 bases; J trimming: 5 bases; junction bases outside the gene matches: 8. Written as DNA, the CDR3 is TGTGCCACGAGGCACGACAGGGGAGATACGCAGTATTTT. It yields the protein CATRHDRGDTQYF.

This chain links TRBV5-5 with TRBJ2-7; 7 bases are shared with TRBD1. CDR3 length equals 17 residues. The germline V gene has CDR1 SGHKS and CDR2 YYEKEE (reference sequence). Losses at the gene ends were 4 bases for V and 4 bases for J; bases not matched to a gene: 17. CDR3 sequence reads: CASSQTGEYALRYEQYF. The CDR3 coding sequence is TGTGCCAGCAGCCAAACAGGGGAGTACGCTTTGAGGTACGAGCAGTACTTC.

In this sample, this clone turned up a few times. This chain uses TRBV6-5 with TRBJ2-5, with D unclear. The germline V and J ends were trimmed by 5 bases and 5 bases, with 6 bases remaining between them. The CDR3 sequence is 11 residues long. CDR1 MNHEY and CDR2 SVGAGI come from the germline V gene. CDR3 in DNA: TGTGCCAGCAGTCTCCCGGAGACCCAGTACTTC. Translation gives CASSLPETQYF.

The chain is built from TRBV30 and TRBJ2-2; TRBD2 matches at 10 bases. The V and J ends lost 8 bases and 14 bases, in that order; junction bases with no gene match: 20. This CDR3 comprises 15 residues. The germline gives CDR1 GTSNPN, CDR2 SVGIG (reference sequence). CDR3 sequence: CAIGGSSGSTLDLFF. The CDR3 DNA is TGTGCCATCGGGGGGTCTAGCGGGAGTACCCTAGACCTGTTTTTT.

This chain uses TRBV5-1 with TRBJ2-5, with D uncertain. This CDR3 spans 15 amino acids. From germline, CDR1 is SGHRS and CDR2 YFSETQ. V was shortened by 0 bases and J by 2 bases, with 11 bases between the two germline ends. Here the CDR3 reads CASSLGHATQETQYF. The DNA for the CDR3 is TGCGCCAGCAGCTTGGGGCACGCCACACAAGAGACCCAGTACTTC. The full variable domain, rest sourced from reference TRBV5-1 and TRBJ2-5, is KAGVTQTPRYLIKTRGQQVTLSCSPISGHRSVSWYQQTPGQGLQFLFEYFSETQRNKGNFPGRFSGRQFSNSRSEMNVSTLELGDSALYLCASSLGHATQETQYFGPGTRLLVL.

A note on this clone: This same CDR3 is encoded by further DNA sequences in the sample. The chain is built from TRBV2 and TRBJ2-7, with TRBD2 matching over 8 bases. Per germline, CDR1 SNHLY and CDR2 FYNNEI. Trimming removed 6 bases from V and 0 bases from J; junction bases left unmatched: 1. The CDR3 contains 13 residues. CDR3 residues: CASRGTSSYEQYF. CDR3 in DNA: TGTGCCAGCAGGGGGACTAGCTCCTACGAGCAGTACTTC.

This chain connects TRBV28 to TRBJ1-2; 12 nucleotides agree with TRBD1. This CDR3 contains 16 residues. Per germline, CDR1 MDHEN and CDR2 SYDVKM. V lost 5 bases to trimming and J lost 3 bases; unmatched junction nucleotides: 7. CDR3 amino acids: CASSLGTGGNYYGYTF. In DNA form, the CDR3 reads TGTGCCAGCAGTCTAGGGACAGGGGGCAATTACTATGGCTACACCTTC.

The chain links TRBV14 to TRBJ2-7; 8 nucleotides match TRBD1. Germline V gene sequence: CDR1 SGHDN, CDR2 FVKESK. V shed 3 bases, J shed 2 bases, and the junction held 6 bases outside the gene matches. The CDR3 is 15 residues long. In nucleotides, the CDR3 is TGTGCCAGCAGCCACCGGACAGGGCAGACCTACGAGCAGTACTTC. It specifies CASSHRTGQTYEQYF.

This clone was seen a few times. The chain carries TRBV19 and TRBJ1-2; tentatively, D is TRBD1 (5 bases). The V and J ends lost 4 bases and 7 bases respectively, with 16 bases between them. CDR1 LNHDA and CDR2 SQIVND come from the germline V gene (reference sequence). This CDR3 comprises 14 residues. CDR3 sequence reads: CASSTASRTSGYTF. The CDR3 region has the DNA TGTGCCAGTAGTACCGCCTCCCGGACAAGTGGCTACACCTTC.

This chain joins TRBV27 and TRBJ1-1; D unclear. Germline loops: CDR1 MNHEY, CDR2 SMNVEV (reference sequence). The V end was cut by 5 bases, the J end by 0 bases, with 16 bases between. This CDR3 region has 16 residues. In DNA form, the CDR3 reads TGTGCCAGCAGTCCTTCGGGAACCACCATGAACACTGAAGCTTTCTTT. Translated, it gives CASSPSGTTMNTEAFF.

The chain employs TRBV6-5 and TRBJ2-7; D gene unclear. V was pared by 4 bases and J by 5 bases, with 15 bases between. Germline V gene lookup returns CDR1 MNHEY and CDR2 SVGAGI. The CDR3 loop spans 14 amino acids. Written as DNA, the CDR3 is TGTGCCAGCAGTTTTCGGCAGGTTGACAACGAGCAGTACTTC. Translating gives CASSFRQVDNEQYF.

This clone was counted between two and nine times. The gene calls are TRBV19 and TRBJ1-6; D may be TRBD1 (5 bases). Germline loops: CDR1 LNHDA, CDR2 SQIVND (reference sequence). CDR3 size: 13 residues. Deletions cut 9 bases from V and 3 bases from J, with 9 bases between. The CDR3 protein is CASRQYYNSPLHF. The CDR3 coding sequence is TGTGCCAGCCGACAGTACTATAATTCACCCCTCCACTTT.

J is TRBJ1-6 and V is TRBV14; 7 nucleotides align to TRBD1. CDR1 is SGHDN and CDR2 is FVKESK in the germline V gene. The CDR3 has 18 amino acids. The V gene end was trimmed by 0 bases and the J gene end by 7 bases; junction bases not matched to a gene: 12. The CDR3 loop reads CASSQEKGRQGRNSPLHF. The CDR3 DNA reads TGTGCCAGCAGCCAAGAAAAGGGCAGACAGGGTAGGAATTCACCCCTCCACTTT. The variable domain in full, with the rest retrieved from reference TRBV14 and TRBJ1-6, is EAGVTQFPSHSVIEKGQTVTLRCDPISGHDNLYWYRRVMGKEIKFLLHFVKESKQDESGMPNNRFLAERTGGTYSTLKVQPAELEDSGVYFCASSQEKGRQGRNSPLHFGNGTRLTVT.